Listed below are T cell receptor beta chains from one sample, sequenced in a study of blood T cell repertoires in COVID-19. Clones were read by immunoSEQ multiplex PCR, and TCRdb kept only the in-frame ones, dropping some. Of about 140,000 clones detected, approximately 90% appear once; the ten largest clones hold roughly 2.5%. Sequencing was carried out using peripheral blood. These receptors were obtained from a human donor with COVID-19, enrolled during active disease. The donor label of this sample is uncertain. CDR3s leave out the opening cysteine and the closing phenylalanine or tryptophan. Fields, in order: V gene, CDR3 protein.

V gene: TRBV10-3; CDR3 protein: AISLGDRVGRQGNTEAF
V gene: TRBV12-3/TRBV12-4; CDR3 protein: ASSGGASYEQY
V gene: TRBV28; CDR3 protein: ASTQRGRTGELF
V gene: TRBV29-1; CDR3 protein: SVPGTDVSYEQY
V gene: TRBV9; CDR3 protein: ASSSILRTEAF
V gene: TRBV5-4; CDR3 protein: ASRQTGARDGYT
V gene: TRBV10-2; CDR3 protein: ASRIGLAGGDTQY
V gene: TRBV11-2; CDR3 protein: ASSEPRQGGETQY
V gene: TRBV7-2; CDR3 protein: ASSLGGGGRPHEQY
V gene: TRBV7-9; CDR3 protein: ASSQQGSAKNIQY
V gene: TRBV6-2/TRBV6-3; CDR3 protein: ASSGGFSADTQY
V gene: TRBV10-3; CDR3 protein: AISEVQQGTLF
V gene: TRBV9; CDR3 protein: ASSVARSPGEQY
V gene: TRBV19; CDR3 protein: ASSGTGTGISYEQY
V gene: TRBV18; CDR3 protein: ASSDRGGWGNQPQH
V gene: TRBV3-1/TRBV3-2; CDR3 protein: ASSDTGTGGSNQPQH
V gene: TRBV10-3; CDR3 protein: AISESDSYQPQH